The 9 T cell receptor beta chains given below trace back to one sample, sequenced in a study of neurological immune-mediated disorders. The time point here: longitudinal time-point 1 (baseline). MiXCR, run by TCRdb on the 5' RACE reads, gives a single entry per CDR3 protein. The table has 71,000 or so distinct CDR3 sequences, roughly 15% seen once. The sequenced material came from PBMCs. The receptors derive from a female donor with HTLV-1-associated myelopathy (HAM/TSP).

The CDR3 loop reads CASSRPPGQGEKLFF. The CDR3 DNA is TGTGCCAGCAGTCGTCCCCCGGGACAGGGGGAAAAACTGTTTTTT. This chain links TRBV6-2 or TRBV6-3 with TRBJ1-4; 10 positions match TRBD1. V was clipped by 5 bases and J by 8 bases; unmatched bases: 8. CDR3 length: 15 residues. Germline CDR1 MNHEY, CDR2 SVGEGT.

In its sample, this clonotype was seen many times. J is TRBJ1-1 and V is TRBV4-1; possible D gene TRBD1, 5 bases. Trimming shortened V by 1 base and J by 4 bases, and 16 bases separated the two germline ends. The germline V gene has CDR1 MGHRA and CDR2 YSYEKL. This CDR3 spans 16 amino acids. The CDR3 protein is CASSQVRSPGTTEAFF. For the CDR3, the DNA is TGCGCCAGCAGCCAAGTGAGGTCACCGGGGACCACTGAAGCTTTCTTT.

This rearrangement joins TRBV14 to TRBJ2-6; D gene uncertain. Germline loops: CDR1 SGHDN, CDR2 FVKESK. V was cut by 4 bases and J by 2 bases, with 12 bases left in between. The CDR3 extends over 16 amino acids. CDR3 in DNA: TGTGCCAGCAGCCCTCAGAGAGGAACTGGGGCCAACGTCCTGACTTTC. This encodes CASSPQRGTGANVLTF.

At least ten counts were recorded for this clonotype. The chain carries TRBV9 and TRBJ1-2; 10 bases agree with TRBD1. The CDR3 is 17 residues long. The ends lost 3 bases at V and 5 bases at J; junction bases unmatched: 13. Per the germline V gene, CDR1 is SGDLS and CDR2 is YYNGEE. CDR3 residues: CASSESGTGASTYGYTF. The CDR3 DNA sequence: TGTGCCAGCAGCGAGTCGGGGACAGGGGCCTCTACTTATGGCTACACCTTC.

This clonotype was recorded many times. V usage is TRBV5-1 and J usage is TRBJ2-7, with D unresolved. The V end was cut by 3 bases, the J end by 3 bases, with 4 bases between. From germline, CDR1 is SGHRS and CDR2 YFSETQ. This CDR3 region has 11 residues. CDR3: CASSSNYEQYF. In nucleotides, the CDR3 is TGCGCCAGCAGCTCAAACTACGAGCAGTACTTC.

This clonotype was counted at least ten times. The chain recombines TRBV21-1 with TRBJ1-6; the table assigns TRBD1, which was not confirmed against the DNA. TRBV21-1 is designated a pseudogene. The CDR3 is 13 residues long. CDR3 in amino acids: CASSKVVPSPLHF. The CDR3 DNA reads TGTGCCAGCAGCAAAGTTGTCCCCTCACCCCTCCACTTT.

This clonotype was found a few times. The rearrangement uses TRBV6-1 and TRBJ2-3; D gene ambiguous. CDR3 size: 13 residues. Germline CDR1 MNHNS, CDR2 SASEGT. Trimming stripped 6 bases from V and 6 bases from J, with 13 bases between. The CDR3 region is CASREQVEDTQYF. The CDR3 DNA follows: TGTGCCAGCAGGGAGCAGGTCGAGGATACGCAGTATTTT.

In its sample, this clonotype was seen many times. The chain uses TRBV7-2 and TRBJ2-1; no clear D gene. Germline V CDR1 and CDR2: SGHTA, FQGNSA. V lost 2 bases, J lost 7 bases, and 18 bases lay in between. The CDR3 has 16 amino acids. CDR3 in amino acids: CASSLFGRWILNEQFF. In nucleotides, the CDR3 is TGTGCCAGCAGCTTATTTGGCAGGTGGATACTAAATGAGCAGTTCTTC.

This clonotype was counted ten times or more. The junction departs from germline at one end; a sequencing error may be responsible. V and J are TRBV29-1 and TRBJ1-1; D remains ambiguous. The CDR3 has 13 amino acids. Germline CDR1 is SQVTM and CDR2 is ANQGSEA. The CDR3 sequence is CSAETLYRTEAFF. The CDR3 DNA reads TGCAGCGCTGAAACACTGTATCGGACTGAAGCTTTCTTT. Full variable domain (remainder filled in from reference TRBV29-1 and TRBJ1-1): SAVISQKPSRDICQRGTSLTIQCQVDSQVTMMFWYRQQPGQSLTLIATANQGSEATYESGFVIDKFPISRPNLTFSTLTVSNMSPEDSSIYLCSAETLYRTEAFFGQGTRLTVV.